This TCR beta chain was observed in a study of CD8 T cells in ankylosing spondylitis. The study's findings and limits: It was reported that disease-linked clones were significantly enriched in matched ankylosing spondylitis synovial fluid.

CDR3 length: 10 residues. Trimming took off 4 bases at V and 8 bases at J, with 8 bases between the two ends. Germline V lookup: CDR1 SQVTM, CDR2 ANQGSEA. From the 5' RACE reads, TCRdb called clonotypes with MiXCR, one entry per CDR3 protein. The table has approximately 220,000 distinct CDR3 sequences, around 24% seen once. Regarding this clonotype: Antigen specificity is unknown.

The chain employs TRBV29-1 and TRBJ1-1; possibly TRBD1 for D (5 bases). Source material: blood, either unsorted or a sorted T cell fraction (not recorded which). The sequence came from a male donor with ankylosing spondylitis or in good health (not recorded which). CDR3 sequence reads: CSVGRAEAFF. DNA for the CDR3: TGCAGCGTTGGCAGGGCGGAAGCTTTCTTT.